Sequencing of this TCR beta chain was carried out in a study of shared clonotypes between healthy human individuals. Regarding the study as a whole: Specimens sampled were limited to blood, with tissue repertoires likely differing.

Donors were healthy HIV-negative adults without recently reported acute infections or vaccinations. Ten immunoSEQ deep assay plates held the unsorted PBMC DNA. TCRdb's table, derived via immunoSEQ multiplex PCR, lists solely in-frame clones and lacks some. There are about 460,000 clones in the sample; around 77% occur only once, and about 12% lies in the top ten. This clone was seen once. Its antigen is undetermined. V gave up 3 bases and J gave up 6 bases; unmatched junction bases: 1. Germline V gene data show CDR1 as SGHAT and CDR2 as FQNNGV. The CDR3 is 13 amino acids. The rearrangement links TRBV11-2 to TRBJ2-7; 11 bases line up with TRBD1. Sequenced material: PBMCs. This clonotype originated in a woman aged 40-49 years in good health. Some clones in this sample may be carry-over from other donors' samples. The CDR3 region is CASSLGQGGEQYF. The CDR3 nucleotides are TGTGCCAGCAGCTTGGGACAGGGGGGCGAGCAGTACTTC.